This passage covers 13 T cell receptor beta chains from one sample sequenced in a study of T cells expressing NK-cell markers. TCRdb reprocessed the 5' RACE reads and keeps a single row for each CDR3 protein, giving no DNA. The table gives more than 400,000 distinct CDR3 sequences; the top ten clones make up more than 7% of it. Sequencing was carried out using blood T cells: a sorted CD56 or NKG2C T cell subset, CD4+ or CD8+ T cells, or bulk PBMC T cells (not recorded which). Receptor source: a woman aged 18 to 69 in good health.

The CDR3 protein is CASSVSSGGADTQYF. V usage is TRBV6-1 and J usage is TRBJ2-3; as DNA is missing, the TRBD2 call by TCRdb cannot be tested. Germline V gene lookup returns CDR1 MNHNS and CDR2 SASEGT. This CDR3 spans 15 amino acids.

This chain links TRBV12-3 or TRBV12-4 with TRBJ1-4; TCRdb returns TRBD1, unconfirmable since there is no DNA. CDR3 size: 15 residues. The CDR3 sequence is CASSFWDRGSEKLFF.

The chain couples TRBV27 to TRBJ1-4; TCRdb picks TRBD1, but there is no DNA to check that call. The CDR3 totals 13 residues. Germline CDR1 reads MNHEY; CDR2 reads SMNVEV (reference sequence). Here the CDR3 reads CASIPRRAGKLFF.

V and J are TRBV7-9 and TRBJ1-1; the TRBD1 assignment by TCRdb is unverifiable without DNA. Germline values: CDR1 SEHNR, CDR2 FQNEAQ (reference sequence). The CDR3 is 13 amino acids. This CDR3 is CASSPLGDREAFF.

V and J are TRBV4-2 and TRBJ2-1; TCRdb returns TRBD2, unconfirmable since there is no DNA. Germline assignment: CDR1 LGHNA and CDR2 YNFKEQ. This CDR3 spans 16 amino acids. The CDR3 here is CASSQRGLAGGNEQFF.

The gene calls are TRBV6-5 and TRBJ2-2. The CDR3 is 16 amino acids. The V gene's germline CDR1 is MNHEY and CDR2 SVGAGI. CDR3 region: CASSYSIGSGAGELFF.

This rearrangement joins TRBV20-1 to TRBJ1-1; TCRdb calls TRBD1, which cannot be checked without DNA. The CDR3 totals 14 residues. CDR1 is DFQATT, CDR2 SNEGSKA, per germline (reference sequence). The CDR3 protein is CSARWTGRGTEAFF.

The chain carries TRBV9 and TRBJ2-1; no DNA is available, so the TRBD2 call from TCRdb remains unchecked. The germline V gene has CDR1 SGDLS and CDR2 YYNGEE. The CDR3 has 15 amino acids. CDR3: CASSLTPGTSSEQFF.

The chain uses TRBV20-1 and TRBJ1-2; TCRdb gives TRBD1 as the D gene, but with no DNA this cannot be confirmed. This CDR3 is 12 amino acids long. Germline loops: CDR1 DFQATT, CDR2 SNEGSKA (reference sequence). The CDR3 spells CSASSGQRGYTF.

The chain has TRBV7-2 and TRBJ2-5; TCRdb names TRBD1, which stays unverified in the absence of DNA. This CDR3 comprises 13 residues. CDR1 and CDR2 (germline): SGHTA, FQGNSA. This CDR3 is CASSGQGVQTQYF.

This chain's CDR3 is CASIRGVGGLTEAFF. The chain couples TRBV6-1 to TRBJ1-1; with no DNA, the TCRdb D assignment of TRBD1 cannot be verified. Germline-derived CDR1 and CDR2 are MNHNS and SASEGT. The CDR3 length is 15 residues.

The chain is built from TRBV12-3 or TRBV12-4 and TRBJ1-1; with no DNA, the TCRdb D assignment of TRBD1 cannot be verified. CDR3 length: 15 amino acids. CDR3 sequence: CASSPTRQGNTEAFF.

The rearrangement uses TRBV7-2 and TRBJ2-7. CDR3 length: 11 amino acids. Germline CDR1 is SGHTA and CDR2 is FQGNSA. The CDR3 loop reads CASSLAEEQYF.